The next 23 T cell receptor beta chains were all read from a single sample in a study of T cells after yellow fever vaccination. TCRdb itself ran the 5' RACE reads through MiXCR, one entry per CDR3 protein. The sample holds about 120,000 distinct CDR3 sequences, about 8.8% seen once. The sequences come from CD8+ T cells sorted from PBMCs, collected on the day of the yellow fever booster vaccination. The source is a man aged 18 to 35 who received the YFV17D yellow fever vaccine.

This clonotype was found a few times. CDR3 bases: TGTGCCAGCAGCTTGCTACGGGGGGGCCCCACAGATACGCAGTATTTT. Its translation is CASSLLRGGPTDTQYF. V and J are TRBV5-5 and TRBJ2-3, with TRBD2 identical over 8 bases. In germline, CDR1 is SGHKS, CDR2 YYEKEE (reference sequence). Germline trimming cut 1 base from V and 2 bases from J; bases unmatched to any gene: 6. This CDR3 is built from 16 residues.

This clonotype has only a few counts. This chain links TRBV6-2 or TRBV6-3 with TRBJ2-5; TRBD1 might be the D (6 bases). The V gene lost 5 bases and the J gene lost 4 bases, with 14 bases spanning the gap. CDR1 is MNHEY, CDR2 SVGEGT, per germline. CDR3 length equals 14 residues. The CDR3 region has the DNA TGTGCCAGCAGTGATCCTATAGGGGGAGAGACCCAGTACTTC. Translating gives CASSDPIGGETQYF.

As DNA, the CDR3 is TGTGCCAGCAGCTCCCGCGGGACTAGCGTGTACAATGAGCAGTTCTTC. It specifies CASSSRGTSVYNEQFF. This sequence joins TRBV7-6 and TRBJ2-1; the match to TRBD2 covers 10 bases. The CDR3 has 16 amino acids. Germline trimming cut 4 bases from V and 4 bases from J; bases unmatched to any gene: 7. Per the germline V gene, CDR1 is SGHVS and CDR2 is FNYEAQ.

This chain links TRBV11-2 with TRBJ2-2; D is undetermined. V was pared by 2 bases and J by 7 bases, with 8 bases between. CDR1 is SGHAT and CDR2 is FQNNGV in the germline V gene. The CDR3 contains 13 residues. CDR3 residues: CASSLLGNGELFF. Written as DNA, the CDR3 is TGTGCCAGCAGCTTATTGGGAAACGGGGAGCTGTTTTTT.

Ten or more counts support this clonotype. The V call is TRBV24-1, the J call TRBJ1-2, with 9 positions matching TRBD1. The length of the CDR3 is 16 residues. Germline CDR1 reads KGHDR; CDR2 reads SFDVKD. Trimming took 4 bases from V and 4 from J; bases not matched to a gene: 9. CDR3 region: CATSDPRGQGFYGYTF. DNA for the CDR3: TGTGCCACCAGTGACCCTCGGGGACAGGGTTTCTATGGCTACACCTTC.

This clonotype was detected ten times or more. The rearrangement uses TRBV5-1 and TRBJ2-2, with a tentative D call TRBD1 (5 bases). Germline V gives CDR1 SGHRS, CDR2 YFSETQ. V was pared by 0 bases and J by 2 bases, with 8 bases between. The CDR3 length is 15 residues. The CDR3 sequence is CASSLGQFNTGELFF. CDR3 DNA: TGCGCCAGCAGCTTGGGACAGTTTAACACCGGGGAGCTGTTTTTT.

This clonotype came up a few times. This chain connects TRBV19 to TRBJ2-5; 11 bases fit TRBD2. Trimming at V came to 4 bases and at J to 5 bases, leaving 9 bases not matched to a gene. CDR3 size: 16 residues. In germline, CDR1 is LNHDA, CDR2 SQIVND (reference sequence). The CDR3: CASSTTTSGERETQYF. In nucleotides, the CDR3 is TGTGCCAGTAGTACCACGACTAGCGGGGAGCGGGAGACCCAGTACTTC.

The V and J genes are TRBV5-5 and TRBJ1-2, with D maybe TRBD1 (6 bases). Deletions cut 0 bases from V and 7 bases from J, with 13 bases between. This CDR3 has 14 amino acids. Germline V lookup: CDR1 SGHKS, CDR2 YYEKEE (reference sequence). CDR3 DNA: TGTGCCAGCAGCTTGGCACAGGGAGGCTTTGGCTACACCTTC. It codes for CASSLAQGGFGYTF.

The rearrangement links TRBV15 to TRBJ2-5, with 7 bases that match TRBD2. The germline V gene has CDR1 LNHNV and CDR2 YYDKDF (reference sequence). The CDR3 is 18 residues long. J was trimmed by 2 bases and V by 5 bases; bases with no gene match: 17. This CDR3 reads CATSEAKNTLGLQETQYF. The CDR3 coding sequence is TGTGCCACCAGCGAAGCCAAGAATACACTGGGACTACAAGAGACCCAGTACTTC.

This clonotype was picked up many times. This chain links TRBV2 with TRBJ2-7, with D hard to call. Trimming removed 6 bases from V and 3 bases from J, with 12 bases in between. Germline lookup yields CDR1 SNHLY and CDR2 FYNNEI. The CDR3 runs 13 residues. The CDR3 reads CASSQGPFYEQYF. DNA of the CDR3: TGTGCCAGCAGCCAAGGACCGTTCTACGAGCAGTACTTC.

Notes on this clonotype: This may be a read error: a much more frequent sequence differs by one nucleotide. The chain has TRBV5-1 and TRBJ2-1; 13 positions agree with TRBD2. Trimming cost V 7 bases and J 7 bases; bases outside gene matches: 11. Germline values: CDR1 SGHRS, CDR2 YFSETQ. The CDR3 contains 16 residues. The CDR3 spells CASCFRLAGGSNEQFF. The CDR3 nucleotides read TGCGCCAGCTGTTTTAGACTAGCGGGGGGAAGTAATGAGCAGTTCTTC.

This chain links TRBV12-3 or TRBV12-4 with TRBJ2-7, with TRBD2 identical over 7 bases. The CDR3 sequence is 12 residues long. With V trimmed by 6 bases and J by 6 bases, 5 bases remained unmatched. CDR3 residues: CASRWGGSEQYF. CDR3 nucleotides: TGTGCCAGCAGGTGGGGAGGGTCCGAGCAGTACTTC.

The CDR3 is CASFGAPLEAFF. The CDR3 DNA follows: TGTGCCAGCTTCGGGGCCCCCTTGGAAGCTTTCTTT. J is TRBJ1-1 and V is TRBV6-2 or TRBV6-3; tentatively, D is TRBD1 (5 bases). V lost 8 bases, J lost 8 bases, and 15 bases lay in between. Germline V lookup: CDR1 MNHEY, CDR2 SVGEGT. The CDR3 extends over 12 amino acids.

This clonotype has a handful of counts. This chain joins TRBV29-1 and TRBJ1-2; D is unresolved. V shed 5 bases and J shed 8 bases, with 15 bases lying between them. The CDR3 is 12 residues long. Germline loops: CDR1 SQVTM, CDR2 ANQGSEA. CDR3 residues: CSVTIGPRGYTF. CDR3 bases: TGCAGCGTTACAATAGGGCCGAGGGGCTACACCTTC.

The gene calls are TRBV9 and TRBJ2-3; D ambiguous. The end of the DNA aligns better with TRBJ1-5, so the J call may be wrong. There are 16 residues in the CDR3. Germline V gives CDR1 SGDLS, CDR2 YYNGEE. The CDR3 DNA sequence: TGTGCCAGCAGCGTAGGGCCGGTTTTCCCCACAGATACGCAGCATTTT. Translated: CASSVGPVFPTDTQHF.

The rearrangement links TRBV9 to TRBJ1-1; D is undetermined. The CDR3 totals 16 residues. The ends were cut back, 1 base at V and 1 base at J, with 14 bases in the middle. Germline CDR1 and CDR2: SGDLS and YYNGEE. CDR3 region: CASSVIRNNRNTEAFF. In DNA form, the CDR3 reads TGTGCCAGCAGCGTAATCCGGAATAACCGGAACACTGAAGCTTTCTTT.

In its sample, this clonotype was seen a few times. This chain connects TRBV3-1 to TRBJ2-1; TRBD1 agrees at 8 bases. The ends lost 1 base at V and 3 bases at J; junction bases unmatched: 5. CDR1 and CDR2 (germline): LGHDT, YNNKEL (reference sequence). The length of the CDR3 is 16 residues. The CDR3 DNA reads TGTGCCAGCAGCCAAGTGGGCAGGGGGCACTACAATGAGCAGTTCTTC. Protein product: CASSQVGRGHYNEQFF.

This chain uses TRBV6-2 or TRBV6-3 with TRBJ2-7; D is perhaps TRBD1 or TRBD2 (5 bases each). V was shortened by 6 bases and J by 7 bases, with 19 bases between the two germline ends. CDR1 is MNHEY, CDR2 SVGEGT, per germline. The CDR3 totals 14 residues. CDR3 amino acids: CASSSGQDLQEQYV. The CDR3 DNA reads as TGTGCCAGCAGCAGCGGACAAGACCTACAGGAGCAGTACGTC.

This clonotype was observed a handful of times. For the CDR3, the DNA is TGTGCCTGGAGTGTACCCGCCCCGGCGACCGGCTACACCTTC. It is translated as CAWSVPAPATGYTF. The chain is built from TRBV30 and TRBJ1-2, with unresolved D. Germline CDR1 and CDR2: GTSNPN and SVGIG (reference sequence). The ends were cut back, 0 bases at V and 8 bases at J, with 16 bases in the middle. This CDR3 is built from 14 residues. The entire variable domain, with the rest obtained from reference TRBV30 and TRBJ1-2, is as follows: SQTIHQWPATLVQPVGSPLSLECTVEGTSNPNLYWYRQAAGRGLQLLFYSVGIGQISSEVPQNLSASRPQDRQFILSSKKLLLSDSGFYLCAWSVPAPATGYTFGSGTRLTVV.

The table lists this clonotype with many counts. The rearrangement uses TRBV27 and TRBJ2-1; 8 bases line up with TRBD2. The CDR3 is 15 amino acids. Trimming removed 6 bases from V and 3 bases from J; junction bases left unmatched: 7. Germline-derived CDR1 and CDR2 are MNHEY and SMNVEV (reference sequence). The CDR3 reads CASRDWRGVYNEQFF. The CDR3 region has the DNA TGTGCCAGCAGGGATTGGCGGGGGGTCTACAATGAGCAGTTCTTC.

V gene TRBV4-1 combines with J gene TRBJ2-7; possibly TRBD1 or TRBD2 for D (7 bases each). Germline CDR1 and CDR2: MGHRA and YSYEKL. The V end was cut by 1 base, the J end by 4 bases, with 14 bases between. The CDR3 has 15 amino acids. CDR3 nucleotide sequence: TGCGCCAGCAGCCAAGGCAGGGGGGGAATTTACGAGCAGTACGTC. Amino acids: CASSQGRGGIYEQYV.

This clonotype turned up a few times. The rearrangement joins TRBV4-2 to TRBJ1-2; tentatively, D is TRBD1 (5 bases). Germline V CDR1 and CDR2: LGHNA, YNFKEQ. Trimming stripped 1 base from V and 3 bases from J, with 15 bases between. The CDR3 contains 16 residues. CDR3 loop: CASSQGARGLHYGYTF. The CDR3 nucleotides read TGTGCCAGCAGCCAAGGGGCGAGGGGATTACACTATGGCTACACCTTC.

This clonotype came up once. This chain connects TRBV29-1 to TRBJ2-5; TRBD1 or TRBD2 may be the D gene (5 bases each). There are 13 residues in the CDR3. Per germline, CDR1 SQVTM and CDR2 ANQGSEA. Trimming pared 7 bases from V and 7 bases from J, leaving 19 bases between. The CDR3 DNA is TGCAGCGCACCCGGGACGGCTGATGCGACCCAGTACTTC. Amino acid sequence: CSAPGTADATQYF.